Below, 31 T cell receptor beta chains from the same sample are listed, as sequenced in a study of shared clonotypes between healthy human individuals. Clones were read by immunoSEQ multiplex PCR, and TCRdb kept only the in-frame ones, dropping some. The repertoire includes hundreds of thousands of clones, about 97% of them detected once, and around 0.06% sits in the top ten. Sequencing was performed on naive CD4+ T cells sorted from blood. Regarding subset: CD45RA+ positively selected. Receptors originate from a woman in her thirties in good health.

The chain uses TRBV28 and TRBJ2-1; D unresolved. Trimming took 6 bases from V and 6 from J, leaving 6 bases between them. CDR3 length: 11 residues. Germline V gives CDR1 MDHEN, CDR2 SYDVKM. In nucleotides, the CDR3 is TGTGCCAGCAGCCGGCGCAATGAGCAGTTCTTC. It is translated as CASSRRNEQFF.

Remarks on this clone: Other nucleotide sequences from this sample produce the same CDR3. The chain couples TRBV5-1 to TRBJ2-3, with TRBD2 matching 10 bases. Germline values: CDR1 SGHRS, CDR2 YFSETQ. CDR3 size: 15 residues. The V gene end was trimmed by 0 bases and the J gene end by 4 bases; junction bases not matched to a gene: 2. CDR3 nucleotides: TGCGCCAGCAGCTTGGTTCTAGCGGGAGCAGATACGCAGTATTTT. Translation: CASSLVLAGADTQYF. Full variable domain (outside the CDR3, taken from reference TRBV5-1 and TRBJ2-3): KAGVTQTPRYLIKTRGQQVTLSCSPISGHRSVSWYQQTPGQGLQFLFEYFSETQRNKGNFPGRFSGRQFSNSRSEMNVSTLELGDSALYLCASSLVLAGADTQYFGPGTRLTVL.

The chain joins TRBV11-2 to TRBJ2-4; D possibly corresponds to TRBD2 (5 bases). The CDR3 contains 16 residues. V dropped 5 bases and J dropped 0 bases, with 14 bases sitting between them. The V gene's germline CDR1 is SGHAT and CDR2 FQNNGV. The CDR3 is CASSPTRGLAKNIQYF. The CDR3 region has the DNA TGTGCCAGCAGCCCCACCCGTGGACTAGCCAAAAACATTCAGTACTTC.

The chain has TRBV19 and TRBJ1-5; D not resolved. The germline V gene has CDR1 LNHDA and CDR2 SQIVND (reference sequence). The CDR3 extends over 14 amino acids. With 1 base removed from V and 5 bases from J, the gap between germline ends came to 9 bases. The CDR3 coding sequence is TGTGCCAGTAGTATAGCAAGAAGCGATCAGCCCCAGCATTTT. This translates into CASSIARSDQPQHF.

The chain joins TRBV7-8 to TRBJ1-5; 9 bases are shared with TRBD1. The CDR3 is 17 amino acids. Germline CDR1 and CDR2: SGHVS and FQNEAQ. The trim removed 0 bases at V and 7 bases at J, leaving 10 bases unmatched. The CDR3 nucleotides are TGTGCCAGCAGCTTAGCAAAACGGGGACAGGGAATACAGCCCCAGCATTTT. It translates to CASSLAKRGQGIQPQHF.

The chain links TRBV4-1 to TRBJ1-5, with D tentatively TRBD1 (5 bases). CDR1 MGHRA and CDR2 YSYEKL come from the germline V gene. The CDR3 loop spans 14 amino acids. Trimming removed 1 base from V and 7 bases from J, with 11 bases in between. The CDR3 nucleotides are TGCGCCAGCAGCCAAGCGACAGAATTACAGCCCCAGCATTTT. It yields the protein CASSQATELQPQHF.

This chain joins TRBV29-1 and TRBJ2-1; TRBD1 aligns across 7 bases. CDR3 length equals 10 residues. Germline CDR1 and CDR2: SQVTM and ANQGSEA. Losses at the gene ends were 5 bases for V and 10 bases for J; bases not matched to a gene: 2. DNA for the CDR3: TGCAGCGTTAGGGACAGAGAGCAGTTCTTC. The encoded protein is CSVRDREQFF.

The chain carries TRBV4-1 and TRBJ2-7; either TRBD1 or TRBD2 may fit D (6 bases each). This CDR3 is 15 amino acids long. The germline CDR1 and CDR2 sequences are MGHRA and YSYEKL. Trimming took 0 bases from V and 5 from J, leaving 14 bases between them. CDR3 residues: CASSQERPGGHEQYF. The CDR3 DNA reads as TGCGCCAGCAGCCAAGAGCGCCCCGGGGGCCACGAGCAGTACTTC.

J is TRBJ2-5 and V is TRBV18; 11 bases line up with TRBD2. V lost 4 bases, J lost 0 bases, and 4 bases stayed unmatched. Germline-derived CDR1 and CDR2 are KGHSH and LQKENI. This CDR3 spans 16 amino acids. CDR3 amino acids: CASSLGLAEDQETQYF. As DNA, the CDR3 is TGTGCCAGCTCACTGGGACTAGCGGAGGACCAAGAGACCCAGTACTTC.

This sequence joins TRBV21-1 and TRBJ2-7. TRBV21-1 is a pseudogene locus. The CDR3 has 11 amino acids. CDR3 DNA: TGTGCCAGCAGCAAAAAGTCCGAGCAGTACTTC. It codes for CASSKKSEQYF.

V and J are TRBV20-1 and TRBJ1-1; D is unclear. V lost 5 bases and J lost 5, with 6 bases in between. Germline CDR1 is DFQATT and CDR2 is SNEGSKA (reference sequence). This CDR3 is built from 10 residues. The CDR3 sequence: CSAGWTEAFF. In DNA form, the CDR3 reads TGCAGTGCTGGCTGGACTGAAGCTTTCTTT.

Only one count was recorded for this clone. The J gene is TRBJ2-7, the V gene TRBV14; unclear D gene. The CDR3 runs to 13 residues. Trimming removed 3 bases from V and 3 bases from J, with 9 bases in between. Germline V gives CDR1 SGHDN, CDR2 FVKESK. The CDR3 loop is CASSHALRYEQYF. CDR3 DNA sequence: TGTGCCAGCAGCCACGCACTTCGCTACGAGCAGTACTTC. The variable domain in full, completed from reference TRBV14 and TRBJ2-7, reads EAGVTQFPSHSVIEKGQTVTLRCDPISGHDNLYWYRRVMGKEIKFLLHFVKESKQDESGMPNNRFLAERTGGTYSTLKVQPAELEDSGVYFCASSHALRYEQYFGPGTRLTVT.

The chain combines TRBV13 with TRBJ1-1; D possibly corresponds to TRBD1 (5 bases). The germline gives CDR1 PRHDT, CDR2 FYEKMQ (reference sequence). Trimming left V 5 bases short and J 0 bases short, with 7 bases between. CDR3 length: 13 residues. The CDR3 nucleotides are TGTGCCAGCAGCGGACAACTGAACACTGAAGCTTTCTTT. Translating it yields CASSGQLNTEAFF.

This clone showed up just once. The rearrangement uses TRBV29-1 and TRBJ2-5, with 8 positions matching TRBD2. This CDR3 has 15 residues. The V segment lost 7 bases and the J segment 0 bases; nucleotides outside the gene matches: 10. The germline V gene encodes CDR1 SQVTM and CDR2 ANQGSEA. CDR3 nucleotides: TGCAGCGCTGCAGCGACTAGCGAAAACCAAGAGACCCAGTACTTC. This codes for CSAAATSENQETQYF. Complete variable domain (other parts from reference TRBV29-1 and TRBJ2-5): SAVISQKPSRDICQRGTSLTIQCQVDSQVTMMFWYRQQPGQSLTLIATANQGSEATYESGFVIDKFPISRPNLTFSTLTVSNMSPEDSSIYLCSAAATSENQETQYFGPGTRLLVL.

V and J are TRBV5-1 and TRBJ2-7, with 9 positions matching TRBD2. CDR3 length equals 17 residues. Germline-derived CDR1 and CDR2 are SGHRS and YFSETQ. Losses at the gene ends were 0 bases for V and 2 bases for J; bases not matched to a gene: 9. CDR3 DNA: TGCGCCAGCAGCTTGGCCGGGTCAGCGGGAGGCCCCTACGAGCAGTACTTC. Translating gives CASSLAGSAGGPYEQYF.

The chain joins TRBV11-2 to TRBJ1-4, with 7 bases matching TRBD1. The length of the CDR3 is 15 residues. Germline-derived CDR1 and CDR2 are SGHAT and FQNNGV. The junction had 3 bases not matched to a gene; V was cut back by 1 base and J by 4 bases. The CDR3 spells CASSLGGTDNEKLFF. CDR3 coding DNA: TGTGCCAGCAGCTTAGGAGGGACAGATAATGAAAAACTGTTTTTT.

This chain joins TRBV6-6 and TRBJ1-3, with D unresolved. The CDR3 covers 14 residues. Germline V gene data show CDR1 as MNHNY and CDR2 as SVGAGI (reference sequence). Trimming left V 5 bases short and J 0 bases short, with 8 bases between. The CDR3 DNA reads as TGTGCCAGCAGTGGGAGCTACTCTGGAAACACCATATATTTT. It yields the protein CASSGSYSGNTIYF.

This rearrangement joins TRBV4-1 to TRBJ2-7; perhaps TRBD2 as D (6 bases). This CDR3 is built from 14 residues. The V and J ends lost 6 bases and 4 bases respectively, with 16 bases between them. Germline CDR1 and CDR2: MGHRA and YSYEKL. The CDR3 is CASRDLVSGYEQYF. For the CDR3, the DNA is TGCGCCAGCAGAGACCTCGTTAGCGGATACGAGCAGTACTTC.

This chain joins TRBV4-1 and TRBJ2-1; D is undetermined. V was pared by 1 base and J by 0 bases, with 13 bases between. The germline CDR1 and CDR2 sequences are MGHRA and YSYEKL. This CDR3 spans 17 amino acids. The CDR3, as DNA: TGCGCCAGCAGCCAAGTAGTAGGGCCCTCCTCCTACAATGAGCAGTTCTTC. Translation: CASSQVVGPSSYNEQFF.

This rearrangement joins TRBV11-2 to TRBJ1-5, with D unresolved. The CDR3 runs to 13 residues. V lost 3 bases to trimming and J lost 5 bases, with 8 bases between them. The V gene's germline CDR1 is SGHAT and CDR2 FQNNGV. CDR3 sequence (DNA): TGTGCCAGCAGCTTGAAAGGAGATCAGCCCCAGCATTTT. Translating gives CASSLKGDQPQHF.

This chain connects TRBV5-1 to TRBJ2-7; possibly TRBD2 for D (6 bases). The CDR3 totals 13 residues. Germline V gene sequence: CDR1 SGHRS, CDR2 YFSETQ. Trimming took off 4 bases at V and 7 bases at J, with 15 bases between the two ends. CDR3 sequence: CASSPSERREQYF. Written as DNA, the CDR3 is TGCGCCAGCAGCCCTAGCGAGAGGAGGGAGCAGTACTTC.

This chain links TRBV18 with TRBJ2-2, with 11 bases lining up with TRBD1. V shed 5 bases and J 4 bases; nucleotides not matched to a gene: 3. CDR1 is KGHSH and CDR2 is LQKENI in the germline V gene. This CDR3 has 15 amino acids. CDR3 residues: CASSGQGASTGELFF. CDR3 sequence (DNA): TGTGCCAGCTCAGGACAGGGGGCGAGCACCGGGGAGCTGTTTTTT. Full variable domain (missing parts from reference TRBV18 and TRBJ2-2): NAGVMQNPRHLVRRRGQEARLRCSPMKGHSHVYWYRQLPEEGLKFMVYLQKENIIDESGMPKERFSAEFPKEGPSILRIQQVVRGDSAAYFCASSGQGASTGELFFGEGSRLTVL.

V usage is TRBV7-9 and J usage is TRBJ2-1; 13 positions match TRBD2. V shed 1 base and J 7 bases; nucleotides not matched to a gene: 1. CDR1 is SEHNR, CDR2 FQNEAQ, per germline (reference sequence). This CDR3 has 15 residues. The CDR3 DNA reads as TGTGCCAGCAGCTTAGAACTAGCGGGAGGGAATGAGCAGTTCTTC. It specifies CASSLELAGGNEQFF. The entire variable domain, with the rest obtained from reference TRBV7-9 and TRBJ2-1, is as follows: DTGVSQNPRHKITKRGQNVTFRCDPISEHNRLYWYRQTLGQGPEFLTYFQNEAQLEKSRLLSDRFSAERPKGSFSTLEIQRTEQGDSAMYLCASSLELAGGNEQFFGPGTRLTVL.

As DNA, the CDR3 is TGTGCCAGTAGTCCTAGCGGGAGAGAGTACGAGCAGTACTTC. Translated: CASSPSGREYEQYF. V gene TRBV19 combines with J gene TRBJ2-7; 10 positions match TRBD2. Germline V gene lookup returns CDR1 LNHDA and CDR2 SQIVND (reference sequence). This CDR3 contains 14 residues. V lost 5 bases, J lost 4 bases, and 5 bases stayed unmatched.

This chain joins TRBV28 and TRBJ1-1, with D hard to call. Germline values: CDR1 MDHEN, CDR2 SYDVKM. Trimming removed 2 bases at V and 7 bases at J, with 11 bases between. The CDR3 is 13 amino acids. CDR3 nucleotides: TGTGCCAGCAGTTTAAGGGTAGAAAGTGAAGCTTTCTTT. It yields the protein CASSLRVESEAFF.

A single count supports this clone. The rearrangement uses TRBV4-2 and TRBJ1-6; 8 nucleotides match TRBD1. Germline CDR1 LGHNA, CDR2 YNFKEQ. The J segment lost 7 bases and the V segment lost 3 bases, leaving 23 bases of the junction unmatched. CDR3 length: 21 residues. The CDR3 protein is CASSHQQGGRGHVSSNSPLHF. The CDR3 bases are TGTGCCAGCAGCCACCAACAAGGGGGCAGGGGGCATGTTTCGTCAAATTCACCCCTCCACTTT.

The chain carries TRBV5-4 and TRBJ1-2, with a possible D match to TRBD1 (6 bases). The length of the CDR3 is 14 residues. The germline V gene has CDR1 SGHNT and CDR2 YYREEE (reference sequence). Trimming took 0 bases from V and 8 from J, leaving 14 bases between them. The CDR3 is CASSLVGGRTGYTF. The CDR3 DNA reads as TGTGCCAGCAGCTTGGTGGGGGGGCGTACCGGCTACACCTTC.

J is TRBJ1-2 and V is TRBV19; D is ambiguous. CDR3 size: 14 residues. Germline CDR1 reads LNHDA; CDR2 reads SQIVND (reference sequence). V was shortened by 6 bases and J by 2 bases, with 13 bases between the two germline ends. CDR3 coding DNA: TGTGCCAGTAGGGATTTCCGCGGGAACTATGGCTACACCTTC. Its protein is CASRDFRGNYGYTF.

The V gene is TRBV6-6, the J gene TRBJ2-3, with 8 bases matching TRBD2. The trim removed 4 bases at V and 2 bases at J, leaving 5 bases unmatched. CDR3 length: 15 residues. Per germline, CDR1 MNHNY and CDR2 SVGAGI (reference sequence). CDR3 nucleotide sequence: TGTGCCAGCAGTTGGCAGCGGGGGTACACAGATACGCAGTATTTT. Its protein is CASSWQRGYTDTQYF.

The V and J genes are TRBV12-5 and TRBJ2-7, with TRBD2 matching over 9 bases. The CDR3 spans 16 residues. Germline CDR1 LGHNT, CDR2 FRNRAP. J was trimmed by 3 bases and V by 2 bases; bases with no gene match: 8. The CDR3 reads CASGLLGLAGNYEQYF. The CDR3, as DNA: TGTGCTAGTGGTTTGCTAGGGCTAGCGGGGAACTACGAGCAGTACTTC.

The chain is built from TRBV9 and TRBJ1-2, with 12 bases aligning to TRBD1. The V segment lost 4 bases and the J segment 1 base; nucleotides outside the gene matches: 11. The CDR3 is 18 amino acids. Per germline, CDR1 SGDLS and CDR2 YYNGEE. For the CDR3, the DNA is TGTGCCAGCAGCTCGAGGCGGGACAGGGGGCTGTTTAACTATGGCTACACCTTC. Translating it yields CASSSRRDRGLFNYGYTF.